This T cell receptor (beta chain) was recorded in a study of T cell responses to AZD1222 COVID-19 vaccine. Whole-study findings and limits: Without day 14 samples, only post-peak T cell repertoires were studied. Targets within unmutated variant regions were reportedly found for nearly half of spike-specific TCRs. Donors were mostly white British, more females; clonal diversity possibly underestimated.

Germline assignment: CDR1 GTSNPN and CDR2 SVGIG (reference sequence). This CDR3 spans 14 amino acids. Trimming removed 1 base from V and 0 bases from J, with 7 bases in between. The assay was immunoSEQ multiplex PCR, and TCRdb's table has in-frame clones only and misses some. Among 100,000 to 110,000 clones listed, 92% were seen once. Remarks on this clone: The antigen remains unidentified.

V is TRBV30 and J is TRBJ1-3; D gene unclear. This specimen was peripheral blood, taken on day 0 of AZD1222 vaccination. This receptor was identified in an adult in good health. In DNA, the CDR3 is TGTGCCTGGAGTGCAGCAACCTCTGGAAACACCATATATTTT. It yields the protein CAWSAATSGNTIYF.